This TCR beta chain was profiled in a study of T cell responses to AZD1222 COVID-19 vaccine. Regarding the study as a whole: Increased Spike-specific TCR breadth and depth were observed after two AZD1222 doses.

Between the trimmed V and J ends, which lost 5 bases and 4 bases, there was a span of 17 bases. The V gene's germline CDR1 is LGHDT and CDR2 YNNKEL (reference sequence). The length of the CDR3 is 15 residues. Method: immunoSEQ multiplex PCR; TCRdb's copy keeps in-frame clones and lacks some. The table records nearly 200,000 clones, approximately 95% of them present only once. To note about this clone: Its antigen is unknown.

The sequence derives from an adult who received the AZD1222 COVID-19 vaccine. The V and J genes are TRBV3-1 (or the pseudogene TRBV3-2) and TRBJ1-2, with D possibly matching TRBD1 (5 bases). The material sequenced was peripheral blood, taken 28 days after the second AZD1222 dose. For the CDR3, the DNA is TGTGCCAGCAGCAAATATAGGGGCGGGAGCTATGGCTACACCTTC. This gives the protein CASSKYRGGSYGYTF.